The following is a T cell receptor (beta chain) sequence with its context. The sample belongs to a study of blood T cell repertoires in COVID-19. V shed 2 bases, J shed 5 bases, and the junction held 5 bases outside the gene matches. This CDR3 contains 15 residues. Germline values: CDR1 WNHNN, CDR2 SYGVQD (reference sequence). Study processing details: Estimates of nucleated cell counts were drawn from the amplification of reference gene primers. Clones were sequenced by immunoSEQ multiplex PCR, and TCRdb holds only the in-frame ones, with some missing. The V and J calls and the clone size are those of that table, but D and trimming were determined from the DNA. This table holds around 260,000 clones, around 82% found once.

This TCR was sampled from a human donor with COVID-19, enrolled during active disease. The donor label of this sample is uncertain. V usage is TRBV10-1 and J usage is TRBJ2-1; 8 bases line up with TRBD2. Sequencing was done on a sample of peripheral blood. Here the CDR3 DNA reads TGCGCCAGCAGTGAGGGGACTAGGAGGAACAATGAGCAGTTCTTC. This encodes CASSEGTRRNNEQFF.